The next 30 T cell receptor beta chains were all read from a single sample in a study of shared clonotypes between healthy human individuals. Profiling relied on immunoSEQ multiplex PCR, and the TCRdb table lists in-frame clones only, not all of them. The table records nearly 1 million clones, around 80% of them present only once. Specimen: memory CD4+ T cells sorted from blood. Subset reported: CD45RA-negative fraction. The receptors come from a young man in good health.

About this clone: The conserved closing phenylalanine or tryptophan is absent in this CDR3, likely reflecting a read error. It is unclear where the CDR3 begins or ends on the DNA, so no DNA is shown, and the CDR3 is as TCRdb lists it. The chain has TRBV30 and TRBJ2-3; the D call TRBD2 from the table was never checked on the DNA. The germline V gene has CDR1 GTSNPN and CDR2 SVGIG (reference sequence). The CDR3 extends over 12 residues, inclusive of both ends. CDR3 residues: CAWSVPGTSGRL.

This chain joins TRBV2 and TRBJ1-2; D remains unclear. V was cut by 6 bases and J by 6 bases, with 11 bases left in between. The germline V gene has CDR1 SNHLY and CDR2 FYNNEI. This CDR3 region has 12 residues. CDR3 amino acids: CASRLGRDGYTF. Here the CDR3 DNA reads TGTGCCAGCAGGTTGGGTAGGGATGGCTACACCTTC.

Concerning this clone itself: In the same sample, other DNA sequences code for this CDR3. The gene calls are TRBV29-1 and TRBJ1-2; tentatively, D is TRBD1 (5 bases). This CDR3 region has 14 residues. Per the germline V gene, CDR1 is SQVTM and CDR2 is ANQGSEA. The germline V and J ends were trimmed by 4 bases and 2 bases, with 14 bases remaining between them. The CDR3 sequence: CSVGGGGYNYGYTF. CDR3 DNA: TGCAGCGTTGGTGGGGGTGGGTACAACTATGGCTACACCTTC. Full variable domain (outside the CDR3, taken from reference TRBV29-1 and TRBJ1-2): SAVISQKPSRDICQRGTSLTIQCQVDSQVTMMFWYRQQPGQSLTLIATANQGSEATYESGFVIDKFPISRPNLTFSTLTVSNMSPEDSSIYLCSVGGGGYNYGYTFGSGTRLTVV.

The table lists this clone with many counts. The chain joins TRBV5-6 to TRBJ1-5, with D unclear. The CDR3 has 16 residues. CDR1 and CDR2 (germline): SGHDT, YYEEEE. V lost 0 bases and J lost 0, with 10 bases in between. CDR3 coding DNA: TGTGCCAGCAGCTTGGCCGGAGCCAATAGCAATCAGCCCCAGCATTTT. Translating it yields CASSLAGANSNQPQHF.

The chain recombines TRBV5-4 with TRBJ1-6; no reliable D call. V was pared by 4 bases and J by 2 bases, with 10 bases between. The CDR3 sequence is 15 residues long. CDR1 is SGHNT and CDR2 is YYREEE in the germline V gene (reference sequence). The CDR3 region is CASSPDGTYNSPLHF. CDR3 nucleotide sequence: TGTGCCAGCAGCCCGGATGGGACCTATAATTCACCCCTCCACTTT.

As to this clone: A much larger clone differs from this one at a single base, so this may be a read error. In the same sample, other DNA sequences code for this CDR3. V is TRBV4-1 and J is TRBJ1-4; 9 bases match TRBD1. The CDR3 is made up of 15 amino acids. Per germline, CDR1 MGHRA and CDR2 YSYEKL. Germline trimming cut 3 bases from V and 5 bases from J; bases unmatched to any gene: 4. CDR3 loop: CASSQAGTGNEKLFF. DNA for the CDR3: TGCGCCAGCAGCCAGGCCGGGACAGGGAATGAAAAACTGTTTTTT.

The chain recombines TRBV6-1 with TRBJ1-6; a possible D gene is TRBD1 (6 bases). The V and J ends lost 2 bases and 3 bases respectively, with 8 bases between them. Germline V CDR1 and CDR2: MNHNS, SASEGT. CDR3 size: 15 residues. The chain's CDR3 is CASSERDNYNSPLHF. The CDR3 nucleotides read TGTGCCAGCAGTGAAAGGGACAACTATAATTCACCCCTCCACTTT.

V is TRBV2 and J is TRBJ1-2; the D gene is possibly TRBD1 (6 bases). CDR1 SNHLY and CDR2 FYNNEI come from the germline V gene. CDR3 size: 15 residues. Deletions cut 0 bases from V and 5 bases from J, with 13 bases between. The CDR3 DNA sequence: TGTGCCAGCAGTGAAGCTCGGCAGGGGCTTTATGGCTACACCTTC. As protein: CASSEARQGLYGYTF.

CDR3 coding DNA: TGTGCCAGCAGCTTAAGGCAGGGGAACGGCTACACCTTC. Protein: CASSLRQGNGYTF. V usage is TRBV5-6 and J usage is TRBJ1-2; D possibly corresponds to TRBD1 (6 bases). The CDR3 runs to 13 residues. Trimming removed 2 bases from V and 8 bases from J, with 13 bases in between. Germline CDR1 and CDR2: SGHDT and YYEEEE.

The V gene is TRBV18, the J gene TRBJ1-2; 10 nucleotides match TRBD1. The length of the CDR3 is 14 residues. V trimming: 2 bases; J trimming: 6 bases; junction bases outside the gene matches: 3. Germline CDR1 is KGHSH and CDR2 is LQKENI. CDR3 DNA sequence: TGTGCCAGCTCACCAAGACAGGGGGCGCATGGCTACACCTTC. It yields the protein CASSPRQGAHGYTF.

Here the CDR3 DNA reads TGCAGCGTTGAAGCGTTTGGGCAGGGAGGCTATGGCTACACCTTC. As protein: CSVEAFGQGGYGYTF. The V call is TRBV29-1, the J call TRBJ1-2; TRBD1 might be the D (5 bases). The CDR3 extends over 15 amino acids. Trimming pared 1 base from V and 4 bases from J, leaving 16 bases between. Germline CDR1 reads SQVTM; CDR2 reads ANQGSEA. Full variable domain (missing parts from reference TRBV29-1 and TRBJ1-2): SAVISQKPSRDICQRGTSLTIQCQVDSQVTMMFWYRQQPGQSLTLIATANQGSEATYESGFVIDKFPISRPNLTFSTLTVSNMSPEDSSIYLCSVEAFGQGGYGYTFGSGTRLTVV.

This clone showed up just once. The DNA of the CDR3 is TGCGCCAGCAGCCAAGGGGCGATGCCTGGCACAGATACGCAGTATTTT. The encoded protein is CASSQGAMPGTDTQYF. The rearrangement links TRBV4-3 to TRBJ2-3, with unresolved D. Trimming took 1 base from V and 1 from J, leaving 12 bases between them. Germline-derived CDR1 and CDR2 are LGHNA and YSLEER. This CDR3 comprises 16 residues.

The V gene is TRBV2, the J gene TRBJ1-2; maybe TRBD1 (6 bases). Germline V gene data show CDR1 as SNHLY and CDR2 as FYNNEI. CDR3 length: 13 amino acids. Trimming left V 6 bases short and J 7 bases short, with 15 bases between. CDR3 residues: CASRVGGRGGYTF. The CDR3 DNA is TGTGCCAGCAGGGTCGGGGGGCGCGGTGGCTACACCTTC.

The gene calls are TRBV7-9 and TRBJ1-6; D is possibly TRBD1 (5 bases). Trimming removed 4 bases at V and 0 bases at J, with 16 bases between. The CDR3 contains 18 residues. In germline, CDR1 is SEHNR, CDR2 FQNEAQ (reference sequence). The DNA of the CDR3 is TGTGCCAGCAGCTGGGATGGCGGCGGGGGCTCCTATAATTCACCCCTCCACTTT. Protein product: CASSWDGGGGSYNSPLHF.

The gene calls are TRBV4-3 and TRBJ2-3, with 10 bases lining up with TRBD2. This CDR3 spans 17 amino acids. Germline V CDR1 and CDR2: LGHNA, YSLEER. V lost 0 bases, J lost 4 bases, and 7 bases stayed unmatched. The CDR3 loop is CASSQDSSSGSADTQYF. CDR3 sequence (DNA): TGCGCCAGCAGCCAAGATAGTTCTAGCGGGAGTGCAGATACGCAGTATTTT.

V is TRBV27 and J is TRBJ2-3; D not certain. The CDR3 sequence is 16 residues long. Trimming pared 2 bases from V and 2 bases from J, leaving 14 bases between. Germline assignment: CDR1 MNHEY and CDR2 SMNVEV (reference sequence). Written as DNA, the CDR3 is TGTGCCAGCAGTTTAGTCTTACCCATCTCCACAGATACGCAGTATTTT. Its translation is CASSLVLPISTDTQYF.

The chain combines TRBV18 with TRBJ2-2, with 7 bases identical to TRBD1. The CDR3 contains 15 residues. V lost 5 bases to trimming and J lost 5 bases; unmatched junction nucleotides: 8. Germline CDR1 reads KGHSH; CDR2 reads LQKENI. CDR3 DNA sequence: TGTGCCAGCTCAACTTATTCGACAGGGACCGGGGAGCTGTTTTTT. Amino acid sequence: CASSTYSTGTGELFF.

The chain is built from TRBV5-1 and TRBJ2-5; no firm D call. Germline V CDR1 and CDR2: SGHRS, YFSETQ. V lost 0 bases and J lost 3, with 9 bases in between. This CDR3 contains 14 residues. CDR3 protein: CASSLVDGEETQYF. DNA for the CDR3: TGCGCCAGCAGCTTGGTTGATGGGGAAGAGACCCAGTACTTC.

The sample holds a few counts of this clone. The chain recombines TRBV7-2 with TRBJ2-2, with 14 bases matching TRBD2. Trimming took 5 bases from V and 10 from J; bases not matched to a gene: 9. CDR1 is SGHTA, CDR2 FQGNSA, per germline. The CDR3 runs 16 residues. The DNA of the CDR3 is TGTGCCAGCAGCGAACCGGGACTAGCGGGAGCCGAGGAGCTGTTTTTT. Translating it yields CASSEPGLAGAEELFF.

The chain links TRBV7-2 to TRBJ2-5; the D gene is possibly TRBD1 (6 bases). The germline V gene encodes CDR1 SGHTA and CDR2 FQGNSA. V lost 0 bases to trimming and J lost 1 base, with 12 bases between them. This CDR3 region has 16 residues. Written as DNA, the CDR3 is TGTGCCAGCAGCTTAGCGACGGGGACAAGCCAAGAGACCCAGTACTTC. Its translation: CASSLATGTSQETQYF.

The chain joins TRBV6-5 to TRBJ2-5; a possible D gene is TRBD2 (6 bases). In germline, CDR1 is MNHEY, CDR2 SVGAGI. The CDR3 has 15 residues. Trimming stripped 2 bases from V and 1 base from J, with 11 bases between. The CDR3 spells CASSYTGEIQETQYF. The CDR3 nucleotides are TGTGCCAGCAGTTACACGGGAGAGATCCAAGAGACCCAGTACTTC.

This clone was observed at least ten times. The chain has TRBV4-1 and TRBJ1-2; 7 bases are a match to TRBD1. The CDR3 extends over 13 amino acids. Germline values: CDR1 MGHRA, CDR2 YSYEKL. With 4 bases clipped from V and 4 bases from J, the junction kept 3 bases outside the gene matches. The CDR3 DNA sequence: TGCGCCAGCAGCCTGGGACAGAGCTATGGCTACACCTTC. It translates to CASSLGQSYGYTF.

This clone was found a few times. Other DNA sequences of this sample code for an identical CDR3. The chain uses TRBV5-1 and TRBJ1-3; D uncertain. The V end lost 0 bases, the J end lost 0 bases, and 13 bases lay between the germline ends. CDR1 is SGHRS and CDR2 is YFSETQ in the germline V gene. There are 17 residues in the CDR3. DNA of the CDR3: TGCGCCAGCAGCTTGGATTCGAGAGCTTCCTCTGGAAACACCATATATTTT. It is translated as CASSLDSRASSGNTIYF.

CDR3 sequence (DNA): TGTGCCAGCAGCCCATCTGCAGGGACCACTCGAGCCTACGAGCAGTACTTC. Protein sequence: CASSPSAGTTRAYEQYF. The rearrangement links TRBV7-2 to TRBJ2-7; D is possibly TRBD1 or TRBD2 (5 bases each). CDR3 size: 17 residues. Per the germline V gene, CDR1 is SGHTA and CDR2 is FQGNSA. Trimming removed 5 bases at V and 2 bases at J, with 22 bases between.

This clone was counted a few times. The chain couples TRBV27 to TRBJ2-7; TRBD1 matches at 12 bases. This CDR3 is built from 14 residues. The germline V gene encodes CDR1 MNHEY and CDR2 SMNVEV (reference sequence). Germline trimming cut 9 bases from V and 2 bases from J; bases unmatched to any gene: 5. The CDR3 loop is CASGTGGWTYEQYF. The CDR3 nucleotides are TGTGCCAGTGGGACAGGGGGCTGGACCTACGAGCAGTACTTC.

V and J are TRBV6-6 and TRBJ2-3; D uncertain. CDR3 length: 11 amino acids. Trimming cost V 4 bases and J 5 bases, with 4 bases left between them. Germline values: CDR1 MNHNY, CDR2 SVGAGI (reference sequence). CDR3 loop: CASSFRDTQYF. The CDR3, as DNA: TGTGCCAGCAGTTTCAGAGATACGCAGTATTTT.

V and J are TRBV18 and TRBJ1-6, with D unclear. V lost 3 bases and J 5 bases, leaving 14 bases between the germline ends. The germline V gene has CDR1 KGHSH and CDR2 LQKENI. The CDR3 covers 16 residues. The chain's CDR3 is CASSPTNFGNNSPLHF. CDR3 DNA sequence: TGTGCCAGCTCACCGACCAACTTTGGGAATAATTCACCCCTCCACTTT.

This clone was counted a single time. The chain links TRBV2 to TRBJ2-7; D gene ambiguous. Germline V gene data show CDR1 as SNHLY and CDR2 as FYNNEI. The CDR3 runs to 13 residues. The ends were cut back, 3 bases at V and 7 bases at J, with 13 bases in the middle. CDR3 coding DNA: TGTGCCAGCAGTGAGGACCCCCGTTTGGAGCAGTACTTC. Protein sequence: CASSEDPRLEQYF.

As concerns this clone: One end of the junction fails to match germline, which may point to a read error. The rearrangement links TRBV18 to TRBJ2-1; D unresolved. Germline loops: CDR1 KGHSH, CDR2 LQKENI. The CDR3 is 13 amino acids. In DNA form, the CDR3 reads TGTGCCAGTTCACACCCAGTAGGCAATGAGCAGTTCTTC. Encoded protein: CASSHPVGNEQFF. The full variable domain, its missing parts supplied by reference TRBV18 and TRBJ2-1, is NAGVMQNPRHLVRRRGQEARLRCSPMKGHSHVYWYRQLPEEGLKFMVYLQKENIIDESGMPKERFSAEFPKEGPSILRIQQVVRGDSAAYFCASSHPVGNEQFFGPGTRLTVL.

The chain couples TRBV5-1 to TRBJ2-2, with 9 nucleotides matching TRBD2. Germline lookup yields CDR1 SGHRS and CDR2 YFSETQ. Unmatched junction bases numbered 8, after V lost 6 bases and J lost 8 bases. The length of the CDR3 is 14 residues. CDR3 residues: CASTGLALPGELFF. In nucleotides, the CDR3 is TGCGCCAGCACCGGACTAGCGCTCCCTGGGGAGCTGTTTTTT.